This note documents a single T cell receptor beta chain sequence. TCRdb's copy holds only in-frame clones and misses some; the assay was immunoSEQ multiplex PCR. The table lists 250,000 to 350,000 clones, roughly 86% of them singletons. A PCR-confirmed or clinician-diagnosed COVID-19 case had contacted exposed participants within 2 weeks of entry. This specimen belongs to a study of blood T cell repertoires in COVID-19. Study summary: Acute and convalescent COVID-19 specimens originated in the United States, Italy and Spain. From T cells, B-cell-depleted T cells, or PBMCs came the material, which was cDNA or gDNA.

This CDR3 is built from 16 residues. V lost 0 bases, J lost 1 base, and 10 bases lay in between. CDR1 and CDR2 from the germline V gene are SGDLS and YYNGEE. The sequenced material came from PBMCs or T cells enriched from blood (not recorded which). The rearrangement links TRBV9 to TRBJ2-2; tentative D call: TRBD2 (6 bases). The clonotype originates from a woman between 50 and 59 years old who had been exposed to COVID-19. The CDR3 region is CASSVGPGENTGELFF. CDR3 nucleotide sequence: TGTGCCAGCAGCGTAGGACCGGGGGAGAACACCGGGGAGCTGTTTTTT.